One sample yielded the 9 T cell receptor beta chains listed below, sequenced in a study of T cell responses to AZD1222 COVID-19 vaccine. Here immunoSEQ multiplex PCR was the method, and the copy in TCRdb shows in-frame clones only, minus some. The sample shows over 150,000 clones, 80% to 90% of them seen only once. The sequencing here drew on peripheral blood, taken on day 0 of MenACWY control vaccination. Receptors originate from an adult in good health.

The V call is TRBV5-5, the J call TRBJ1-3, with no clear D. V was pared by 0 bases and J by 12 bases, with 13 bases between. CDR1 and CDR2 from the germline V gene are SGHKS and YYEKEE (reference sequence). This CDR3 has 13 amino acids. This CDR3 reads CASSLVPGGDIYF. CDR3 nucleotides: TGTGCCAGCAGCTTGGTACCCGGCGGGGACATATATTTT.

The chain is built from TRBV3-1 (or the pseudogene TRBV3-2) and TRBJ1-4; D gene uncertain. The length of the CDR3 is 16 residues. Germline V CDR1 and CDR2: LGHDT, YNNKEL (reference sequence). Trimming removed 4 bases from V and 0 bases from J, with 12 bases in between. The CDR3 spells CASSLPNGSTNEKLFF. The CDR3 DNA reads TGTGCCAGCAGCCTCCCAAACGGCTCAACTAATGAAAAACTGTTTTTT.

V gene TRBV4-1 combines with J gene TRBJ1-5; D unresolved. Germline V gene lookup returns CDR1 MGHRA and CDR2 YSYEKL. V lost 1 base to trimming and J lost 6 bases, with 7 bases between them. The CDR3 has 13 amino acids. The CDR3 sequence is CASSQVLAQPQHF. The CDR3 nucleotides are TGCGCCAGCAGCCAAGTTTTGGCTCAGCCCCAGCATTTT.

The rearrangement joins TRBV19 to TRBJ2-1; D might be TRBD1 or TRBD2, each matching 5 bases. V was pared by 7 bases and J by 4 bases, with 20 bases between. The CDR3 is made up of 16 amino acids. Germline-derived CDR1 and CDR2 are LNHDA and SQIVND (reference sequence). The CDR3 DNA sequence: TGTGCCAGTACCCCCCTTCCCCGGGGCAGTTACAATGAGCAGTTCTTC. It translates to CASTPLPRGSYNEQFF.

The CDR3 nucleotides read TGTGCCAGCAGGGGACTAACCTACGAGCAGTACTTC. Translated: CASRGLTYEQYF. This sequence joins TRBV2 and TRBJ2-7; 7 bases are shared with TRBD2. V was clipped by 6 bases and J by 2 bases; unmatched bases: 1. The germline V gene has CDR1 SNHLY and CDR2 FYNNEI. The CDR3 has 12 amino acids.

The genes are TRBV27 and TRBJ2-1; 10 bases are shared with TRBD1. This CDR3 region has 15 residues. Trimming at V came to 6 bases and at J to 7 bases, leaving 9 bases not matched to a gene. The germline gives CDR1 MNHEY, CDR2 SMNVEV (reference sequence). The CDR3 sequence is CASSLTPGQGNEQFF. In DNA, the CDR3 is TGTGCCAGCAGCCTCACGCCGGGACAGGGGAATGAGCAGTTCTTC.

This clone was observed once. The gene calls are TRBV3-1 (or the pseudogene TRBV3-2) and TRBJ1-1; 8 nucleotides align to TRBD1. CDR1 is LGHDT, CDR2 YNNKEL, per germline (reference sequence). V was clipped by 6 bases and J by 1 base; unmatched bases: 4. The length of the CDR3 is 14 residues. The chain's CDR3 is CASRLGTGNTEAFF. The CDR3 coding sequence is TGTGCCAGCAGGCTTGGGACAGGGAACACTGAAGCTTTCTTT.

This chain joins TRBV4-1 and TRBJ1-6, with D unclear. Looked up from germline, CDR1 is MGHRA and CDR2 is YSYEKL. The CDR3 sequence is 15 residues long. Between the trimmed V and J ends, which lost 0 bases and 6 bases, there was a span of 9 bases. The CDR3 loop is CASSQDGQVNSPLHF. The CDR3, as DNA: TGCGCCAGCAGCCAAGATGGGCAGGTTAATTCACCCCTCCACTTT.

CDR3 nucleotides: TGTGCCAGCTCCTCCATAGGACAGCCTAACTATGGCTACACCTTC. Protein product: CASSSIGQPNYGYTF. The J gene is TRBJ1-2, the V gene TRBV18, with D possibly being TRBD1 (6 bases). CDR1 and CDR2 (germline): KGHSH, LQKENI. This CDR3 spans 15 amino acids. The V and J ends lost 6 bases and 0 bases respectively, with 14 bases between them.